This T cell receptor (beta chain) was sequenced during a study of beta chain features in type 1 diabetes. Naive, central memory, regulatory and stem cell-like memory cells within the CD4+ compartment were sorted using CD45RO/CCR7/CD25/CD127/CD95/CD27. Germline V gives CDR1 SGHVS, CDR2 FQNEAQ. The CDR3 consists of 12 residues. Trimming shortened V by 5 bases and J by 15 bases, and 17 bases separated the two germline ends. Reverse transcription of all isolated RNA meant that expressed TCRB transcripts were sequenced. Assay used: immunoSEQ multiplex PCR; TCRdb lists only in-frame clones, some missing. The data contain around 300,000 clones, under 8.5% of them singletons.

The source of this sequence is a woman aged 18-29 years in good health. The chain is built from TRBV7-8 and TRBJ2-1, with D perhaps TRBD1 or TRBD2 (5 bases each). What was sequenced was central memory CD4+ T cells from blood. The CDR3 sequence is CASSPTGGSRFF. In DNA form, the CDR3 reads TGTGCCAGCAGCCCGACTGGGGGATCCCGGTTCTTC.